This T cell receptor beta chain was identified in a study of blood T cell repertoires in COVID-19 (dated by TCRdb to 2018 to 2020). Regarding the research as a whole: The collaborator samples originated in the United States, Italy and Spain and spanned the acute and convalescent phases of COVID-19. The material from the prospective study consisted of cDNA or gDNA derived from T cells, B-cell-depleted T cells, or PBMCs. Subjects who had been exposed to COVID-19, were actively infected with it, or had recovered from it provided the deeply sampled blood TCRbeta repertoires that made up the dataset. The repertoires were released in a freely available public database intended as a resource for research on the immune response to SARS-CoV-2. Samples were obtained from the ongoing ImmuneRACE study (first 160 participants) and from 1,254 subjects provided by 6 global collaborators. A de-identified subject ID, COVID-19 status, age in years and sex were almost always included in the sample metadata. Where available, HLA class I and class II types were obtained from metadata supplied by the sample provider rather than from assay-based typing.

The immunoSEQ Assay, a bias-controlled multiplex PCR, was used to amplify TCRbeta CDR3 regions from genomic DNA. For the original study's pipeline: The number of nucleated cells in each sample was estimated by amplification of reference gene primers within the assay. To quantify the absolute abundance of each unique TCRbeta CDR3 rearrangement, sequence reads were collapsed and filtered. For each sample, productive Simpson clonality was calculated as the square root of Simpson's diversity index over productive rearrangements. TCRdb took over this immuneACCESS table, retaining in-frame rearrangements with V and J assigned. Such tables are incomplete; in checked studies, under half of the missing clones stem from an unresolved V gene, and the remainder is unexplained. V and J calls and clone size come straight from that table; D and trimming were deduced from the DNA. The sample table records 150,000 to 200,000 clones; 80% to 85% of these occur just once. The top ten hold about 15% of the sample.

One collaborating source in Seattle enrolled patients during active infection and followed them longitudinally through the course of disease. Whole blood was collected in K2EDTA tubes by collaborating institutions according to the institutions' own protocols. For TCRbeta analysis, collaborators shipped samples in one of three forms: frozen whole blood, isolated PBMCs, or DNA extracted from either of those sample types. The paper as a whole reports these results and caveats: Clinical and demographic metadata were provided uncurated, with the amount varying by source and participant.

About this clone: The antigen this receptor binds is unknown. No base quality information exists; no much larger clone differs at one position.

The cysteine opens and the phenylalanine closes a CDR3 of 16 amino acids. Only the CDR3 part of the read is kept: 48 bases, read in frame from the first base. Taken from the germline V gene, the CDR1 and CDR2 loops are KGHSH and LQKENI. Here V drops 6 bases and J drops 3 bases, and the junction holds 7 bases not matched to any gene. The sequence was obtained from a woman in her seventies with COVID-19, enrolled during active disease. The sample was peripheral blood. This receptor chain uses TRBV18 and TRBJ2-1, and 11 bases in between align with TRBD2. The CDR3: CASSPTGTSGYNEQFF. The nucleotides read TGTGCCAGCTCTCCGACCGGGACTAGCGGCTACAATGAGCAGTTCTTC. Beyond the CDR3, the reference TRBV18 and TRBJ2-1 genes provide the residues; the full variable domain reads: NAGVMQNPRHLVRRRGQEARLRCSPMKGHSHVYWYRQLPEEGLKFMVYLQKENIIDESGMPKERFSAEFPKEGPSILRIQQVVRGDSAAYFCASSPTGTSGYNEQFFGPGTRLTVL.